This T cell receptor beta chain was obtained from a study of OX40 agonist ivuxolimab in advanced cancers. Describing the broader study: Ivuxolimab was a fully human IgG2 agonistic monoclonal antibody targeting the costimulatory receptor OX40 (CD134). Patients were allowed to have had prior anti-PD-1, anti-PD-L1 or anti-CTLA-4 therapy, and around 40% of the dose-escalation patients had previously received checkpoint inhibitors. The purpose of peripheral TCRbeta sequencing was to test whether ivuxolimab changed TCR sequence diversity and led to clonal T-cell expansion. Three dose-escalation patients achieved partial responses, one with hepatocellular carcinoma and two with cutaneous melanoma. The paper describes the monotherapy dose-escalation part (N ≈ 49 patients) of the phase I trial of ivuxolimab. Intravenous ivuxolimab was administered to patients every 2 weeks at six dose levels: 0.01, 0.1, 0.3, 1.5, 3 and 10 mg/kg. Among the roughly 52 dose-escalation patients, 19 had hepatocellular carcinoma, 15 or so melanoma, 9 renal cell carcinoma and 9 head and neck cancer. In the dose-escalation cohort, approximately 82% of patients were male, and the mean age was around 60 years, with a range of roughly 23 to 85. The paper as a whole reports these results and caveats: After ivuxolimab, expanded clones were on average more numerous among CD8+ T cells than among CD4+ T cells. Antigen specificity was not determined for the clonally expanded peripheral T cells. In the 0.1-3.0 mg/kg groups, partial responders were among the patients with the lowest normalized peripheral clonal expansion, particularly in CD8+ T cells. Low levels of normalized T-cell clonal expansion were also seen in some patients who did not respond. At doses of 0.1 to 3.0 mg/kg, clonal expansion of both CD4+ and CD8+ T cells in blood was seen between baseline and week 6.

CDR1 and CDR2 were assigned from the germline V gene (reference sequence) as LNHDA and SQIVND. The junction shows trimming of 3 bases on V and 2 bases on J, and the gene matches do not reach 13 bases of it. From cysteine to phenylalanine, the CDR3 is 18 amino acids long. Just the 54-base CDR3 DNA is kept, in frame starting at base 1. Genomic DNA was isolated from the sorted cells so that the TCRbeta CDR3 region could be sequenced. The immunoSEQ Assay was used to sequence the TCRbeta CDR3 regions. The source is immuneACCESS, and TCRdb retained only in-frame sequences with V and J called. Part of the clones is not carried over; for the studies checked, unresolved V genes explain less than half of this, and the remainder is unexplained. Present in this sample are approximately 52,000 clones, roughly 84% of which were seen just once. The ten largest clones represent roughly 1.1% of the sample. On this clone: Its antigen is unknown. Base qualities are not recorded, but no much larger clone differs from it by a single base.

The trial excluded patients who had a history of autoimmune disease or were on systemic immunosuppression. Peripheral blood for TCR sequencing was collected from all dose cohorts at baseline, on cycle 4 day 1, and on cycle 7 day 1. Samples were obtained from an open-label, multicenter, first-in-human phase I dose-escalation trial of ivuxolimab. Adults with locally advanced or metastatic melanoma, renal cell carcinoma, hepatocellular carcinoma or head and neck squamous cell carcinoma were enrolled in the trial. CD4+ and CD8+ T cells were sorted separately from peripheral blood before TCR sequencing.

The source material was CD4+ or CD8+ T cells sorted from blood, sampled in a trial of the OX40 agonist ivuxolimab. In this chain, TRBV19 is recombined with TRBJ2-4; 7 of the junction bases match TRBD1. This TCR was sampled from an adult with an advanced solid tumor such as melanoma, head and neck, liver or kidney cancer. The sequenced DNA is TGTGCCAGTAGTATGGAACCACAGGGGAGAAGAACCAAAAACATTCAGTACTTC. Its coded protein is CASSMEPQGRRTKNIQYF. With all but the CDR3 taken from the reference TRBV19 and TRBJ2-4 genes, the full variable domain is: DGGITQSPKYLFRKEGQNVTLSCEQNLNHDAMYWYRQDPGQGLRLIYYSQIVNDFQKGDIAEGYSVSREKKESFPLTVTSAQKNPTAFYLCASSMEPQGRRTKNIQYFGAGTRLSVL.